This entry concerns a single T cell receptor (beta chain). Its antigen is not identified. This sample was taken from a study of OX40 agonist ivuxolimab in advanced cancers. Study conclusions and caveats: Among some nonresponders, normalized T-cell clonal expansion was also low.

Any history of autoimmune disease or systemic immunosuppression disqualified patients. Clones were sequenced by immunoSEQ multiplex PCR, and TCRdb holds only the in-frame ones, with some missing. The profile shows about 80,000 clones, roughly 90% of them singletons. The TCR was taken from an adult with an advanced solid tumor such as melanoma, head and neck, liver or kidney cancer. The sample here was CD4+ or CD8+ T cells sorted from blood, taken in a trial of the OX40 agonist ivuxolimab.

The CDR3 region is CASSFSTQETQYF. CDR3 bases: TGTGCCAGCAGCTTTTCTACCCAGGAGACCCAGTACTTC. The J gene is TRBJ2-5, the V gene TRBV5-4; no firm D call. V was trimmed by 2 bases and J by 5 bases, leaving 10 bases between them. CDR1 is SGHNT, CDR2 YYREEE, per germline (reference sequence). This CDR3 region has 13 residues.